This TCR beta chain was captured in a study of T cell clonotyping in hematopoietic cell transplantation. Profiling relied on immunoSEQ multiplex PCR, and the TCRdb table lists in-frame clones only, not all of them. The sample consists of 29,000 or so clones, 60% to 85% of them appearing once. A few counts support this clone. Described time point: recipient sample about 28 days before transplant, after cytoreduction. Recipient blood drawn about 28 days pretransplant and days 30, 100, 180 after. The sample in question was peripheral blood mononuclear cells, obtained before stem cell transplant. The clonotype was recovered from a woman younger than 45 with chronic myeloid leukemia. Some clones in this sample may be carry-over from other donors' samples.

CDR3 residues: CASRDRERQPQHF. CDR3 coding DNA: TGTGCCAGCAGGGACAGGGAGAGGCAGCCCCAGCATTTT. The chain combines TRBV2 with TRBJ1-5, with 8 bases aligning to TRBD1. CDR1 is SNHLY and CDR2 is FYNNEI in the germline V gene. This CDR3 is built from 13 residues. With 6 bases clipped from V and 7 bases from J, the junction kept 5 bases outside the gene matches.